A single TCR beta chain is shown here with its context. Its specificity is unknown. CDR3 size: 15 residues. Germline loops: CDR1 MNHEY, CDR2 SVGAGI. Trimming removed 0 bases at V and 3 bases at J, with 9 bases between. Viral peptide pools were used in the ViraFEST assay to expand antigen-specific CD4+ T cells, and sequencing came afterward. Culture proceeded for approximately 9 days, and CD4+ T cells were then isolated. Among the vaccine recipients, none had a prior SARS-CoV-2 infection, and nucleocapsid antibodies were negative. The sample comes from a study of vaccination effects on CD4 cells after COVID-19. Study-level information: Participants were given two doses of BNT162b2 or mRNA-1273 vaccine.

Study-wide findings and caveats: Marked clonal contraction of both clone types appeared late after vaccination.

Generated by immunoSEQ multiplex PCR, the TCRdb table keeps only in-frame clones and is missing some. The sample holds about 52,000 clones; 79% are singletons and the top ten take roughly 5.6%. Sequenced here: CD4+ T cells from PBMCs cultured with HCoV-OC43 spike peptides, sampled before COVID-19 vaccination. Subset: HCoV-OC43 spike overlapping peptide pool stimulation. This TCR derives from a human donor who received a COVID-19 vaccine. The rearrangement links TRBV6-5 to TRBJ1-5; maybe TRBD1 (5 bases). Here the CDR3 reads CASSYSSGPNQPQHF. The CDR3, as DNA: TGTGCCAGCAGTTACTCGTCGGGGCCCAATCAGCCCCAGCATTTT.